This T cell receptor (beta chain) was sequenced during a study of human T cells and chemical hapten exposure. Study information: There were weekly diphenylcyclopropenone doses to the scalp for patients throughout the approximately 24-week study. Study outcomes and limitations: Expanded TCRs grouped into significantly more large CDR3 similarity clusters than controls produced.

This clonotype showed up many times. The antigen remains undetermined. The time point is: patch test 2, 6 weeks after DPC sensitization. Treatment indicated: therapeutic diphenylcyclopropenone sensitization with weekly scalp DPC. TCRdb reprocessed the RACE reads with MiXCR, giving one entry per CDR3 protein. The sample has roughly 120,000 distinct CDR3 sequences; approximately 8.8% are singletons. V was pared by 6 bases and J by 7 bases, with 12 bases between. CDR3 size: 12 residues. The V gene's germline CDR1 is MNHEY and CDR2 SVGEGT. The source of this sequence is a woman in her thirties or forties with alopecia areata. Some clones in this sample may be carry-over from other donors' samples. V and J are TRBV6-2 or TRBV6-3 and TRBJ1-1, with no clear D. The sequences come from whole blood, collected in connection with sensitization to the hapten diphenylcyclopropenone (DPC). For the CDR3, the DNA is TGTGCCAGCAGCCCCATTCCCGGTGAAGCTTTCTTT. It is translated as CASSPIPGEAFF.